One sample yielded the 17 T cell receptor beta chains listed below, sequenced in a study of PD-1 blockade in mismatch repair-deficient tumors. Here immunoSEQ multiplex PCR was the method, and the copy in TCRdb shows in-frame clones only, minus some. The repertoire has tens of thousands of clones, over 75% of them found once; the top ten carry just over 2.5%. The sample in question was peripheral blood, obtained 12 weeks after starting pembrolizumab. The receptors derive from an adult with mismatch repair-deficient cancer.

The rearrangement uses TRBV9 and TRBJ2-3; D is perhaps TRBD1 (6 bases). CDR3 length: 17 amino acids. V was trimmed by 3 bases and J by 3 bases, leaving 20 bases between them. Germline CDR1 and CDR2: SGDLS and YYNGEE. The CDR3 spells CASSAQGSSHLTDTQYF. The CDR3 bases are TGTGCCAGCAGCGCGCAGGGGTCCTCACATCTTACAGATACGCAGTATTTT.

The chain has TRBV27 and TRBJ1-1; D is unresolved. The CDR3 sequence is 14 residues long. Germline-derived CDR1 and CDR2 are MNHEY and SMNVEV (reference sequence). The V gene lost 0 bases and the J gene lost 0 bases, with 5 bases spanning the gap. In DNA form, the CDR3 reads TGTGCCAGCAGTTTATCATCGATGAACACTGAAGCTTTCTTT. Amino acid sequence: CASSLSSMNTEAFF.

This chain links TRBV11-3 with TRBJ2-1; D possibly corresponds to TRBD2 (6 bases). V lost 3 bases and J 8 bases, leaving 14 bases between the germline ends. The length of the CDR3 is 14 residues. Germline CDR1 SGHNT, CDR2 YENEEA. CDR3 nucleotides: TGTGCCAGCAGCTTCACGGGAGACACCCATGAGCAGTTCTTC. This gives the protein CASSFTGDTHEQFF.

This clone showed up just a few times. The chain recombines TRBV19 with TRBJ1-3; 8 nucleotides line up with TRBD1. CDR3 length: 16 residues. The germline CDR1 and CDR2 sequences are LNHDA and SQIVND (reference sequence). With V trimmed by 5 bases and J by 2 bases, 8 bases remained unmatched. CDR3 region: CASSVQGGHTGNTIYF. DNA for the CDR3: TGTGCCAGTAGTGTACAGGGGGGCCATACTGGAAACACCATATATTTT.

V usage is TRBV19 and J usage is TRBJ1-4; possibly TRBD1 for D (6 bases). This CDR3 is 13 amino acids long. V lost 4 bases and J lost 8, with 11 bases in between. CDR1 is LNHDA and CDR2 is SQIVND in the germline V gene (reference sequence). Written as DNA, the CDR3 is TGTGCCAGTAGTAAAAACAGGGTGGAAAAACTGTTTTTT. Amino acids: CASSKNRVEKLFF. Filled out from reference TRBV19 and TRBJ1-4, the complete variable domain reads DGGITQSPKYLFRKEGQNVTLSCEQNLNHDAMYWYRQDPGQGLRLIYYSQIVNDFQKGDIAEGYSVSREKKESFPLTVTSAQKNPTAFYLCASSKNRVEKLFFGSGTQLSVL.

The chain joins TRBV28 to TRBJ1-1; D remains unclear. Germline V gene data show CDR1 as MDHEN and CDR2 as SYDVKM. Trimming stripped 2 bases from V and 2 bases from J, with 6 bases between. The CDR3 contains 13 residues. The DNA for the CDR3 is TGTGCCAGCAGTTTAGGAGGCAACACTGAAGCTTTCTTT. As protein: CASSLGGNTEAFF.

The chain recombines TRBV15 with TRBJ2-7; possible D gene TRBD1, 5 bases. The germline gives CDR1 LNHNV, CDR2 YYDKDF (reference sequence). V lost 0 bases, J lost 6 bases, and 30 bases lay in between. The CDR3 is 20 amino acids. Here the CDR3 DNA reads TGTGCCACCAGCAGAGATCCGTTTAGTTCAGCTGGCGGTAGGGGAATCGAGCAGTACTTC. Protein: CATSRDPFSSAGGRGIEQYF.

The chain is built from TRBV7-2 and TRBJ2-7; 11 nucleotides match TRBD2. CDR1 and CDR2 from the germline V gene are SGHTA and FQGNSA. Trimming took 5 bases from V and 2 from J; bases not matched to a gene: 2. The CDR3 runs 14 residues. The CDR3: CASSGGLAAYEQYF. The CDR3 region has the DNA TGTGCCAGCAGCGGGGGACTAGCGGCCTACGAGCAGTACTTC.

This clone was recorded once. The chain recombines TRBV5-1 with TRBJ2-2; D is undetermined. This CDR3 region has 15 residues. V was cut by 3 bases and J by 2 bases, with 11 bases left in between. CDR1 is SGHRS, CDR2 YFSETQ, per germline. In nucleotides, the CDR3 is TGCGCCAGCAGCTCAAGTGACATCAACACCGGGGAGCTGTTTTTT. Translated, it gives CASSSSDINTGELFF.

V is TRBV14 and J is TRBJ2-3; TRBD2 matches at 12 bases. Per the germline V gene, CDR1 is SGHDN and CDR2 is FVKESK. The CDR3 is 18 amino acids. Trimming at V came to 0 bases and at J to 2 bases, leaving 6 bases not matched to a gene. The CDR3 DNA reads as TGTGCCAGCAGCCAAGAAAGCCGACTAGCGGGAGCCACAGATACGCAGTATTTT. It codes for CASSQESRLAGATDTQYF.

The rearrangement links TRBV21-1 to TRBJ2-7. TRBV21-1 is a documented pseudogene. The CDR3 is 15 residues long. CDR3 region: CASSKRKGLNYEQYF. CDR3 in DNA: TGTGCCAGCAGCAAAAGGAAGGGTCTCAACTACGAGCAGTACTTC.

For the CDR3, the DNA is TGCAGCGTTGCGGATAGGACAGGGGCCTACGAGCAGTACTTC. Translating gives CSVADRTGAYEQYF. The genes are TRBV29-1 and TRBJ2-7, with TRBD1 identical over 9 bases. Germline CDR1 and CDR2: SQVTM and ANQGSEA. The CDR3 is 14 residues long. Unmatched junction bases numbered 6, after V lost 4 bases and J lost 2 bases.

The chain recombines TRBV12-5 with TRBJ1-1; 7 bases map to TRBD1. This CDR3 has 14 amino acids. Germline V gene sequence: CDR1 LGHNT, CDR2 FRNRAP. J was trimmed by 0 bases and V by 6 bases; bases with no gene match: 4. The CDR3 loop is CASGQGVMNTEAFF. In nucleotides, the CDR3 is TGTGCTAGTGGGCAGGGGGTCATGAACACTGAAGCTTTCTTT. The full variable domain, with the rest looked up from reference TRBV12-5 and TRBJ1-1, is DARVTQTPRHKVTEMGQEVTMRCQPILGHNTVFWYRQTMMQGLELLAYFRNRAPLDDSGMPKDRFSAEMPDATLATLKIQPSEPRDSAVYFCASGQGVMNTEAFFGQGTRLTVV.

The rearrangement uses TRBV6-6 and TRBJ2-3, with 8 bases fitting TRBD2. CDR1 is MNHNY, CDR2 SVGAGI, per germline (reference sequence). There are 16 residues in the CDR3. The V gene end was trimmed by 1 base and the J gene end by 4 bases; junction bases not matched to a gene: 7. The CDR3 sequence is CASSYLAGSGADTQYF. CDR3 coding DNA: TGTGCCAGCAGTTACTTAGCGGGAAGTGGCGCAGATACGCAGTATTTT.

This clone has more than one count but fewer than ten. The chain links TRBV6-6 to TRBJ1-1; 8 nucleotides line up with TRBD1. Trimming removed 2 bases from V and 0 bases from J; junction bases left unmatched: 2. In germline, CDR1 is MNHNY, CDR2 SVGAGI (reference sequence). CDR3 length: 15 residues. This CDR3 is CASSYTDRVNTEAFF. The CDR3 DNA follows: TGTGCCAGCAGTTACACGGACAGGGTGAACACTGAAGCTTTCTTT.

The rearrangement joins TRBV30 to TRBJ1-2; D uncertain. Germline V lookup: CDR1 GTSNPN, CDR2 SVGIG (reference sequence). The CDR3 is made up of 13 amino acids. Between the trimmed V and J ends, which lost 0 bases and 8 bases, there was a span of 13 bases. The CDR3 loop reads CAWSVLGPQGYTF. CDR3 DNA: TGTGCCTGGAGTGTACTAGGACCCCAGGGCTACACCTTC.

The chain uses TRBV5-6 and TRBJ2-5; D gene uncertain. V was pared by 0 bases and J by 1 base, with 13 bases between. Germline V CDR1 and CDR2: SGHDT, YYEEEE. The CDR3 runs to 16 residues. The CDR3 DNA sequence: TGTGCCAGCAGCTTGGGGATCGGCCTTCTCCAAGAGACCCAGTACTTC. Its translation: CASSLGIGLLQETQYF.